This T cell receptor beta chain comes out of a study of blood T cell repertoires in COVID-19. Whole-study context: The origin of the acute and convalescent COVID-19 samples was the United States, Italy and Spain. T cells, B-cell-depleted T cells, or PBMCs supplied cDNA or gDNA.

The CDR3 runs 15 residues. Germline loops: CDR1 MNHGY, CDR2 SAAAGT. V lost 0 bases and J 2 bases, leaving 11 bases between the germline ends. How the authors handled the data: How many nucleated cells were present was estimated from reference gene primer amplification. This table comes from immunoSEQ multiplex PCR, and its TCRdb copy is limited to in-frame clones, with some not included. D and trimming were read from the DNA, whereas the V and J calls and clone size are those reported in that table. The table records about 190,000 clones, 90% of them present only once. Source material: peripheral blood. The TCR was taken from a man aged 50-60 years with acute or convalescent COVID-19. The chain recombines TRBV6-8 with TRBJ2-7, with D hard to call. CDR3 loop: CASSYSRDTPYEQYF. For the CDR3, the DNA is TGTGCCAGCAGTTACTCCCGAGACACCCCCTACGAGCAGTACTTC.